These 27 T cell receptor beta chains share one sample of origin, sequenced in a study of blood T cell repertoires in COVID-19. Profiled with immunoSEQ multiplex PCR; TCRdb holds only in-frame clones, not every one. The sample yields about 100,000 clones, 85% to 95% seen once. The sample comprised peripheral blood. The origin of the receptors is a man between 45 and 60 years old with active COVID-19.

The chain recombines TRBV9 with TRBJ2-2, with D tentatively TRBD2 (5 bases). From germline, CDR1 is SGDLS and CDR2 YYNGEE. Trimming left V 0 bases short and J 1 base short, with 7 bases between. The CDR3 runs 15 residues. The CDR3 reads CASSVAGWNTGELFF. In DNA, the CDR3 is TGTGCCAGCAGCGTAGCGGGATGGAACACCGGGGAGCTGTTTTTT.

The V gene is TRBV2, the J gene TRBJ1-4, with a tentative D call TRBD1 (6 bases). The ends were cut back, 7 bases at V and 6 bases at J, with 15 bases in the middle. The germline V gene has CDR1 SNHLY and CDR2 FYNNEI. The CDR3 extends over 14 amino acids. The CDR3 loop reads CASTREGGHEKLFF. The CDR3 DNA sequence: TGTGCCAGCACCCGAGAGGGGGGGCATGAAAAACTGTTTTTT.

The rearrangement joins TRBV6-5 to TRBJ2-4; D unclear. CDR1 and CDR2 from the germline V gene are MNHEY and SVGAGI. This CDR3 contains 14 residues. V was clipped by 3 bases and J by 7 bases, with 13 bases between them. The CDR3 region has the DNA TGTGCCAGCAGTTATACTCAGGTTGCTAACATTCAGTACTTC. Its translation: CASSYTQVANIQYF.

The DNA for the CDR3 is TGTGCCAGCAGTCTGGAGCGGGGCCCCTACGAGCAGTACTTC. Its translation: CASSLERGPYEQYF. This rearrangement joins TRBV7-8 to TRBJ2-7, with 7 bases matching TRBD2. The CDR3 is made up of 14 amino acids. Germline-derived CDR1 and CDR2 are SGHVS and FQNEAQ. The V segment lost 6 bases and the J segment 2 bases; nucleotides outside the gene matches: 7.

This clone was seen once. This CDR3 is CASSLGAGGSYEQYF. DNA for the CDR3: TGTGCCAGCAGTTTGGGCGCGGGAGGCTCCTACGAGCAGTACTTC. The chain recombines TRBV28 with TRBJ2-7; 8 bases match TRBD2. After removal of 3 bases from V and 0 bases from J, the junction contained 4 bases not matched to a gene. Looked up from germline, CDR1 is MDHEN and CDR2 is SYDVKM. CDR3 length: 15 residues.

CDR3: CASSEAAQTEQYF. CDR3 DNA sequence: TGTGCCAGCAGTGAGGCTGCACAAACCGAGCAGTACTTC. The V call is TRBV6-4, the J call TRBJ2-7; D call uncertain. CDR3 length equals 13 residues. V was shortened by 3 bases and J by 6 bases, with 12 bases between the two germline ends. Germline CDR1 MRHNA, CDR2 SNTAGT.

The count of this clone is one. The V call is TRBV18, the J call TRBJ1-5; 7 nucleotides line up with TRBD1. The CDR3 runs 13 residues. The germline V gene has CDR1 KGHSH and CDR2 LQKENI. Germline trimming cut 5 bases from V and 5 bases from J; bases unmatched to any gene: 3. CDR3 amino acids: CASSVDRDQPQHF. CDR3 DNA sequence: TGTGCCAGCTCAGTTGACAGGGATCAGCCCCAGCATTTT.

The J gene is TRBJ1-3, the V gene TRBV19; a weak D match, TRBD1 (6 bases). Trimming cost V 5 bases and J 2 bases, with 13 bases left between them. Germline CDR1 and CDR2: LNHDA and SQIVND (reference sequence). The length of the CDR3 is 15 residues. CDR3 in amino acids: CASSDGQTPGNTIYF. The CDR3 DNA reads TGTGCCAGTAGTGACGGACAGACGCCTGGAAACACCATATATTTT.

The chain couples TRBV28 to TRBJ2-7, with D tentatively TRBD1 (6 bases). Germline V CDR1 and CDR2: MDHEN, SYDVKM. Trimming cost V 8 bases and J 2 bases, with 13 bases left between them. This CDR3 comprises 13 residues. Written as DNA, the CDR3 is TGTGCCAGCCGTGAGGACAGTCCCTACGAGCAGTACTTC. Protein product: CASREDSPYEQYF.

This chain uses TRBV7-9 with TRBJ1-1; TRBD1 might be the D (6 bases). Trimming took 6 bases from V and 1 from J, leaving 15 bases between them. Germline V gene lookup returns CDR1 SEHNR and CDR2 FQNEAQ (reference sequence). This CDR3 region has 15 residues. DNA of the CDR3: TGTGCCAGCAGTCGTCGGACAGCCTCGAACACTGAAGCTTTCTTT. Protein product: CASSRRTASNTEAFF. Full variable domain (outside the CDR3, taken from reference TRBV7-9 and TRBJ1-1): DTGVSQNPRHKITKRGQNVTFRCDPISEHNRLYWYRQTLGQGPEFLTYFQNEAQLEKSRLLSDRFSAERPKGSFSTLEIQRTEQGDSAMYLCASSRRTASNTEAFFGQGTRLTVV.

This rearrangement joins TRBV12-3 or TRBV12-4 to TRBJ2-4; TRBD1 aligns across 9 bases. The junction had 3 bases not matched to a gene; V was cut back by 5 bases and J by 10 bases. The CDR3 consists of 12 residues. DNA of the CDR3: TGTGCCAGCAGTGTGACAGGGGGGATTCAGTACTTC. Translated: CASSVTGGIQYF.

The V and J genes are TRBV30 and TRBJ2-5; no clear D. This CDR3 has 11 residues. Germline loops: CDR1 GTSNPN, CDR2 SVGIG (reference sequence). The V end lost 0 bases, the J end lost 3 bases, and 2 bases lay between the germline ends. CDR3 loop: CAWSVKETQYF. The CDR3 region has the DNA TGTGCCTGGAGTGTCAAAGAGACCCAGTACTTC.

As to this clone: The sample carries other DNA sequences with the same CDR3. The genes are TRBV30 and TRBJ1-1; a weak D match, TRBD1 (6 bases). The CDR3 totals 13 residues. Germline V gene data show CDR1 as GTSNPN and CDR2 as SVGIG (reference sequence). The ends were cut back, 3 bases at V and 1 base at J, with 9 bases in the middle. CDR3 sequence: CAWSLRGNTEAFF. The CDR3 DNA sequence: TGTGCCTGGAGCCTCAGGGGGAACACTGAAGCTTTCTTT.

The chain has TRBV2 and TRBJ2-1; D not resolved. This CDR3 spans 11 amino acids. The V gene's germline CDR1 is SNHLY and CDR2 FYNNEI. The germline V and J ends were trimmed by 5 bases and 9 bases, with 8 bases remaining between them. Written as DNA, the CDR3 is TGTGCCAGCAGTACCCCCGGTGAGCAGTTCTTC. This codes for CASSTPGEQFF.

The V call is TRBV5-4, the J call TRBJ1-5, with D possibly TRBD1 on 5 matching bases. Per germline, CDR1 SGHNT and CDR2 YYREEE (reference sequence). The V end was cut by 0 bases, the J end by 7 bases, with 14 bases between. The CDR3 spans 15 residues. The CDR3, as DNA: TGTGCCAGCAGCTTGGCCGGGGAGGGGCGACAGCCCCAGCATTTT. Amino acids: CASSLAGEGRQPQHF.

The chain combines TRBV5-1 with TRBJ2-7, with D possibly TRBD1 on 6 matching bases. CDR1 and CDR2 from the germline V gene are SGHRS and YFSETQ. This CDR3 region has 14 residues. V lost 9 bases, J lost 2 bases, and 18 bases lay in between. The CDR3 region is CATGAGRGPYEQYF. The CDR3, as DNA: TGCGCCACCGGTGCAGGCAGGGGACCCTACGAGCAGTACTTC.

This sequence joins TRBV27 and TRBJ1-5; TRBD1 might be the D (5 bases). Trimming cost V 3 bases and J 4 bases, with 10 bases left between them. Germline values: CDR1 MNHEY, CDR2 SMNVEV (reference sequence). CDR3 length: 14 residues. CDR3: CASSLQGSNQPQHF. The CDR3 region has the DNA TGTGCCAGCAGTTTGCAGGGTTCGAATCAGCCCCAGCATTTT.

V and J are TRBV5-1 and TRBJ1-4, with a tentative D call TRBD1 (5 bases). Germline loops: CDR1 SGHRS, CDR2 YFSETQ. V dropped 4 bases and J dropped 7 bases, with 14 bases sitting between them. CDR3 length: 14 amino acids. This chain's CDR3 is CASSAGRASEKLFF. For the CDR3, the DNA is TGCGCCAGCAGCGCAGGGAGGGCTAGTGAAAAACTGTTTTTT.

The chain couples TRBV6-2 or TRBV6-3 to TRBJ2-1; D remains ambiguous. The CDR3 sequence is 14 residues long. Trimming took 4 bases from V and 10 from J, leaving 17 bases between them. The germline V gene has CDR1 MNHEY and CDR2 SVGEGT. CDR3 bases: TGTGCCAGCAGTTTCGACTTTCCTCTTAACGAGCAGTTCTTC. It specifies CASSFDFPLNEQFF.

The CDR3 coding sequence is TGTGCCAGTAGGGGGACAGGGGGCGCGTTTAGGTACACTGAAGCTTTCTTT. This codes for CASRGTGGAFRYTEAFF. The chain joins TRBV19 to TRBJ1-1, with TRBD1 matching over 12 bases. The CDR3 spans 17 residues. V was clipped by 6 bases and J by 3 bases; unmatched bases: 11. CDR1 and CDR2 from the germline V gene are LNHDA and SQIVND (reference sequence).

V gene TRBV5-1 combines with J gene TRBJ2-5; D perhaps matches TRBD2 (6 bases). The CDR3 is 11 residues long. The ends were cut back, 7 bases at V and 5 bases at J, with 9 bases in the middle. Germline values: CDR1 SGHRS, CDR2 YFSETQ. Here the CDR3 reads CASALAETQYF. DNA of the CDR3: TGCGCCAGCGCTCTAGCGGAGACCCAGTACTTC.

The chain employs TRBV18 and TRBJ2-3, with 14 nucleotides matching TRBD2. CDR1 is KGHSH, CDR2 LQKENI, per germline. V shed 3 bases and J 4 bases; nucleotides not matched to a gene: 9. The CDR3 spans 18 residues. The CDR3 loop is CASSPGGLAGGRSDTQYF. CDR3 nucleotide sequence: TGTGCCAGCTCACCGGGTGGACTAGCGGGAGGCCGCTCAGATACGCAGTATTTT.

The chain is built from TRBV24-1 and TRBJ1-4, with D possibly TRBD1 on 6 matching bases. V lost 4 bases and J 8 bases, leaving 16 bases between the germline ends. The length of the CDR3 is 15 residues. Germline V CDR1 and CDR2: KGHDR, SFDVKD. For the CDR3, the DNA is TGTGCCACCAGTGACCCGAGGGGGGGAAGCGAAAAACTGTTTTTT. This encodes CATSDPRGGSEKLFF.

The rearrangement uses TRBV7-3 and TRBJ1-1; TRBD1 is a possible D gene (5 bases). The V and J ends lost 5 bases and 5 bases respectively, with 12 bases between them. From germline, CDR1 is SGHTA and CDR2 FQGTGA. The CDR3 is made up of 13 amino acids. The CDR3 DNA reads TGTGCCAGCAGCGTGCCAGGGATTACTGAAGCTTTCTTT. As protein: CASSVPGITEAFF.

The rearrangement joins TRBV5-1 to TRBJ2-2, with 14 bases fitting TRBD2. Germline V gives CDR1 SGHRS, CDR2 YFSETQ. V trimming: 4 bases; J trimming: 7 bases; junction bases outside the gene matches: 9. This CDR3 spans 17 amino acids. CDR3 protein: CASSPSLGTSGSGELFF. As DNA, the CDR3 is TGCGCCAGCAGCCCCTCCCTTGGGACTAGCGGGAGCGGGGAGCTGTTTTTT.

J is TRBJ1-4 and V is TRBV27; 7 bases align to TRBD1. With 3 bases clipped from V and 8 bases from J, the junction kept 3 bases outside the gene matches. Germline V CDR1 and CDR2: MNHEY, SMNVEV (reference sequence). The CDR3 totals 13 residues. The CDR3 reads CASSFAGGEKLFF. CDR3 coding DNA: TGTGCCAGCAGTTTCGCAGGGGGGGAAAAACTGTTTTTT.

This sequence joins TRBV6-4 and TRBJ2-1; TRBD2 might be the D (5 bases). The CDR3 is 15 residues long. CDR1 and CDR2 from the germline V gene are MRHNA and SNTAGT. Trimming left V 2 bases short and J 0 bases short, with 8 bases between. In DNA, the CDR3 is TGTGCCAGCAGTGACCTAGCAGGCTCCTACAATGAGCAGTTCTTC. It encodes CASSDLAGSYNEQFF.